This T cell receptor (beta chain) was sequenced in a study of human T cells and chemical hapten exposure. Turning to the study itself: The study sensitized with 2% DPC on a 2 cm by 2 cm patch of upper inner arm skin. Study-wide results and caveats: In comparison with controls, expanded TCRs gave rise to a significantly larger number of large CDR3 similarity clusters. In the PT1 data, expanded TCR counts showed a positive correlation with patch test score.

In regard to this clonotype: Its antigen is currently unknown.

Noted time point: pre-sensitization, week 0. Sample treatment: therapeutic diphenylcyclopropenone sensitization with weekly scalp DPC. MiXCR, run by TCRdb on the RACE reads, gives a single entry per CDR3 protein. Altogether some 60,000 distinct CDR3 sequences are present, around 11% being singletons, with the ten largest covering roughly 4%. V gave up 1 base and J gave up 6 bases, with 10 bases separating them. The CDR3 extends over 13 amino acids. Per the germline V gene, CDR1 is SGHAT and CDR2 is FQNNGV. Sequences were derived from whole blood, sampled in connection with sensitization to the hapten diphenylcyclopropenone (DPC). The TCR originated in a woman aged 40-49 years with alopecia areata. Some clones in this sample may be carry-over from other donors' samples. V gene TRBV11-2 combines with J gene TRBJ2-7, with D unresolved. The CDR3 nucleotides are TGTGCCAGCAGCTTAGGAACGTTCGGCGAGCAGTACTTC. The encoded protein is CASSLGTFGEQYF.